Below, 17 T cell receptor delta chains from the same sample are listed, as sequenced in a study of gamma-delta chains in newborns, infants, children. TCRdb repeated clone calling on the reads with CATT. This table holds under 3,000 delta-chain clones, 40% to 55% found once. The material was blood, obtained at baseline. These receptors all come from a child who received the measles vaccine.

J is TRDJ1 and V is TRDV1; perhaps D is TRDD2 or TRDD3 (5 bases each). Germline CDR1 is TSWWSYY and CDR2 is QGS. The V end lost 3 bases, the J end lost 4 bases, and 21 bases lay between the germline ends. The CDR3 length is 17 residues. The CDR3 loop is CALGDHLRLGTDDKLIF. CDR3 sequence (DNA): TGTGCTCTTGGGGATCACCTACGTTTGGGGACAGACGATAAACTCATCTTT.

CDR3 bases: TGTGCCTTTTCAGTCAGGGGGTCCCCTCACGATAAACTCATCTTT. This sequence encodes CAFSVRGSPHDKLIF. The chain employs TRDV3 and TRDJ1, with a possible D match to TRDD3 (5 bases). This CDR3 region has 15 residues. Germline V gives CDR1 TVYSNPD, CDR2 GDNSRS (reference sequence). The ends were cut back, 2 bases at V and 4 bases at J, with 20 bases in the middle.

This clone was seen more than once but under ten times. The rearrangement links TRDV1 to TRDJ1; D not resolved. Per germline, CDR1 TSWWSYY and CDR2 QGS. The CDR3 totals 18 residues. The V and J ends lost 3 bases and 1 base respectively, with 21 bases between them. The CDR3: CALGDGISPRSLTDKLIF. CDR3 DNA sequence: TGTGCTCTTGGGGATGGAATTTCCCCACGTTCTCTCACCGATAAACTCATCTTT.

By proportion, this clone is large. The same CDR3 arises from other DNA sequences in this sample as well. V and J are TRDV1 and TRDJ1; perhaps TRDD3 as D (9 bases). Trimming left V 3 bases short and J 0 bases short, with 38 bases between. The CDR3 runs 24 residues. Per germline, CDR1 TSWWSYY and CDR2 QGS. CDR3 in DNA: TGTGCTCTTGGGGACTTATTGCTTCGGCCTTCCTATGGGGGGATACTCCCTTACACCGATAAACTCATCTTT. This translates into CALGDLLLRPSYGGILPYTDKLIF.

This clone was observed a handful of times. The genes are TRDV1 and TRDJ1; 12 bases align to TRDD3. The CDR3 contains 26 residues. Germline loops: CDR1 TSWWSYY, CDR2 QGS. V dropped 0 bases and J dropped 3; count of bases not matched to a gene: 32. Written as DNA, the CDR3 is TGTGCTCTTGGGGAACTGCCCTACGGGGGATTCACTGGGGGATACATGGAAACTATTTGGGCCGATAAACTCATCTTT. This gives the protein CALGELPYGGFTGGYMETIWADKLIF.

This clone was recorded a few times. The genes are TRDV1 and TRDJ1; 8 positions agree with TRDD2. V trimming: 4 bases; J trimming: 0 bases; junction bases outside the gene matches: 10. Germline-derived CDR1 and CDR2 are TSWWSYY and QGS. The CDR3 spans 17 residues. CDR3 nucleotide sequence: TGTGCTCTTGGGGGCTTCCTACGGGGGTTTCACACCGATAAACTCATCTTT. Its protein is CALGGFLRGFHTDKLIF.

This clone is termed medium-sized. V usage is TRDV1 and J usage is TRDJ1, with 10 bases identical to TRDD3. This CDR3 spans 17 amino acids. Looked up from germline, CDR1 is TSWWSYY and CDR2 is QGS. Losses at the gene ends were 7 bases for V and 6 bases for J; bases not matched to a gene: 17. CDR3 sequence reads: CALAAFPTSTGGYKLIF. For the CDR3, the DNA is TGTGCTCTTGCGGCCTTTCCTACCTCTACTGGGGGATATAAACTCATCTTT.

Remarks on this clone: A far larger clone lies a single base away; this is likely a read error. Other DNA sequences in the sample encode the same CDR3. The CDR3 region has the DNA TGTGCAGCGAGCGAGGTCAGCTCCTGGGACACCCGACAGATGTTTTTC. This translates into CAASEVSSWDTRQMFF. The chain uses TRAV29/DV5 and TRDJ3, with D unclear. This CDR3 is 16 amino acids long. CDR1 NSMFDY and CDR2 ISSIKDK come from the germline V gene.

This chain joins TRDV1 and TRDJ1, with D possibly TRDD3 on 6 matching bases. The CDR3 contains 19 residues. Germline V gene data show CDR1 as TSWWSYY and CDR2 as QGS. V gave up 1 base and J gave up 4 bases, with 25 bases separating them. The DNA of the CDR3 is TGTGCTCTTGGGGAACGGTCACCTAGGAGTACTGGGCAAGGCGATAAACTCATCTTT. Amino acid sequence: CALGERSPRSTGQGDKLIF.

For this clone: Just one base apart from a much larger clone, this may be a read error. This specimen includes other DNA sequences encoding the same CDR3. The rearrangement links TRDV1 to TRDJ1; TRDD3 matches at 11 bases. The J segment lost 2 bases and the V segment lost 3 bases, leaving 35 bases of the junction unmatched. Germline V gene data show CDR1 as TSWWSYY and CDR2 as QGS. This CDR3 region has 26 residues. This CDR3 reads CALGDPRGPFYHSHGGYAVGTDKLIF. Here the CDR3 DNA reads TGTGCTCTTGGGGACCCTCGGGGACCTTTCTACCATTCTCATGGGGGATACGCAGTGGGGACCGATAAACTCATCTTT.

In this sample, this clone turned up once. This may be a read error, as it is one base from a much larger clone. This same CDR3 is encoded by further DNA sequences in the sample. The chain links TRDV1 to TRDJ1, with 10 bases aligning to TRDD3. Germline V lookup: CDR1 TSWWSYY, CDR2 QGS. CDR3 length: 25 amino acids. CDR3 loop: CALGEKEASYMVSGGYWYHTDKLIF. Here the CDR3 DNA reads TGCGCTCTTGGGGAAAAGGAGGCTTCCTACATGGTGAGTGGGGGATACTGGTACCACACCGATAAACTCATCTTT.

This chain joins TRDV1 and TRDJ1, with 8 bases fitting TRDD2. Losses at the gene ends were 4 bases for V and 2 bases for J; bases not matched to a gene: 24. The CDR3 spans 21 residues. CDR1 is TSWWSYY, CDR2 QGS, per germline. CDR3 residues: CALGGTSSYVPPVSGTDKLIF. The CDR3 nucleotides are TGTGCTCTTGGGGGGACCTCTTCCTACGTCCCCCCTGTGAGCGGGACCGATAAACTCATCTTT.

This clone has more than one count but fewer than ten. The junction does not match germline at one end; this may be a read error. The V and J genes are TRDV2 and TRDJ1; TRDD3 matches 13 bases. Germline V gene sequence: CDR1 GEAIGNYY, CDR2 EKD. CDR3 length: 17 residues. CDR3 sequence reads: CARDLLGDTRITDKLIF. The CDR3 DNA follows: TGTGCCCGTGACCTACTGGGGGATACGCGTATAACCGATAAACTCATCTTT.

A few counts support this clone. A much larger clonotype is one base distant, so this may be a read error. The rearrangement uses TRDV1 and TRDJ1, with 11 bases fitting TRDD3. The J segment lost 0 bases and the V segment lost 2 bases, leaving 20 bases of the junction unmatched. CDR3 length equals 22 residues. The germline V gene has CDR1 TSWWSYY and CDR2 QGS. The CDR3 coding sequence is TGTGCTCTTGGGGAATGCCCTGGGGGATACTTTTGGGCGTACGATTACACCGATAAACTCATCTTT. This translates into CALGECPGGYFWAYDYTDKLIF.

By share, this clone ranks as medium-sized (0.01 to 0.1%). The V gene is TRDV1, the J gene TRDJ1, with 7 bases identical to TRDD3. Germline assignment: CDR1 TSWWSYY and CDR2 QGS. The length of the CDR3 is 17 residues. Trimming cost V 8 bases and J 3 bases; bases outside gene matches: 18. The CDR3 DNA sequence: TGTGCTCTTCATCTCTTCCCAACTGGGGATAAACCCGATAAACTCATCTTT. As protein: CALHLFPTGDKPDKLIF.

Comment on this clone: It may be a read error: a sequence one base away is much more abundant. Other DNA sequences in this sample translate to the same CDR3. CDR3 DNA sequence: TGTGCAGCAAGCGCGCCCAACGCCCTGACTGGGGGGCCTTATTTCACCGATAAACTCATCTTT. Encoded protein: CAASAPNALTGGPYFTDKLIF. This chain joins TRAV29/DV5 and TRDJ1; 8 bases line up with TRDD3. Germline assignment: CDR1 NSMFDY and CDR2 ISSIKDK. This CDR3 spans 21 amino acids. Trimming at V came to 0 bases and at J to 1 base, leaving 23 bases not matched to a gene.

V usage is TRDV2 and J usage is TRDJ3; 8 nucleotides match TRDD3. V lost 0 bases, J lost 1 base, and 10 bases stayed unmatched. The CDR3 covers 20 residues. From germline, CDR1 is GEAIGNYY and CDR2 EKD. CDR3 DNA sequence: TGTGCCTGTGACACCGCTGGGGGACACCTTAGTTCCTGGGACACCCGACAGATGTTTTTC. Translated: CACDTAGGHLSSWDTRQMFF.